This T cell receptor (beta chain) emerged from a study of OX40 agonist ivuxolimab in advanced cancers. Some clones are missing from TCRdb's copy, which holds only in-frame ones; the method was immunoSEQ multiplex PCR. The sample has tens of thousands of clones, around 80% seen once; the top ten hold approximately 1.7%. This CDR3 contains 15 residues. The germline CDR1 and CDR2 sequences are LGHNA and YSLEER. V gave up 0 bases and J gave up 1 base, with 8 bases separating them. This chain links TRBV4-3 with TRBJ2-3; possible D gene TRBD2, 5 bases. This clonotype originated in an adult with an advanced solid tumor such as melanoma, head and neck, liver or kidney cancer. This material consisted of CD4+ or CD8+ T cells sorted from blood, taken in a trial of the OX40 agonist ivuxolimab. The CDR3 region has the DNA TGCGCCAGCAGCCAAGATTTAGCGCGCACAGATACGCAGTATTTT. Its translation is CASSQDLARTDTQYF.